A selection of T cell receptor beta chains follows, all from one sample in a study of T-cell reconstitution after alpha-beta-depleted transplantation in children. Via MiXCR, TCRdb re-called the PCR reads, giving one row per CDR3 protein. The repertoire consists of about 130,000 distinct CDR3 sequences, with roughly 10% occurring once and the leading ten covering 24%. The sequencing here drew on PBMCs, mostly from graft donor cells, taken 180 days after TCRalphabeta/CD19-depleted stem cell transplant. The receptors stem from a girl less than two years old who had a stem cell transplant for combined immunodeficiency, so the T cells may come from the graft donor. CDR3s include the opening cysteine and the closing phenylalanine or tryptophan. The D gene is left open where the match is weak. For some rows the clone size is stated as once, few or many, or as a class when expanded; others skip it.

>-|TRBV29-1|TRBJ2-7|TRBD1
CSVEIVRTGKGYEQYF
TGCAGCGTTGAAATTGTAAGGACAGGGAAAGGGTACGAGCAGTACTTC
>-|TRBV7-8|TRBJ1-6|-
CASSSRGYNSPLHF
TGTGCCAGCAGCTCCCGGGGGTATAATTCACCCCTCCACTTT
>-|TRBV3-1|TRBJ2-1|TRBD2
CASSRMRTSGSYNEQFF
TGTGCCAGCAGCCGCATGCGGACTAGCGGCTCCTACAATGAGCAGTTCTTC
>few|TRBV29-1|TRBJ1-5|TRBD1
CSEKGQPDNQPQHF
TGCAGCGAAAAGGGACAGCCAGACAATCAGCCCCAGCATTTT
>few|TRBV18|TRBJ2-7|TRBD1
CASSQGQHRYEQYF
TGTGCCAGCTCTCAGGGACAGCATCGCTACGAGCAGTACTTC
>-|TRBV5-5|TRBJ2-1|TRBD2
CASSAIAGVYYNEQFF
TGTGCCAGCAGCGCCATAGCGGGGGTGTACTACAATGAGCAGTTCTTC
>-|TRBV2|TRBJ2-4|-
CASRDPVGNIQYF
TGTGCCAGCAGGGATCCCGTGGGGAACATTCAGTACTTC
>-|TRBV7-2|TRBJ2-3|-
CASSLVGQGDTQYF
TGTGCCAGCAGCTTAGTAGGACAAGGGGATACGCAGTATTTT
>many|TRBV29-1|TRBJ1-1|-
CSVGRGTEAFF
TGCAGCGTTGGGCGGGGGACTGAAGCTTTCTTT
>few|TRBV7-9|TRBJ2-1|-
CASSPLVQMSYNEQFF
TGTGCCAGCAGCCCCCTCGTCCAGATGTCCTACAATGAGCAGTTCTTC
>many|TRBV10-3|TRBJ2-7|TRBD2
CAIIPGTSLYEQYF
TGTGCCATCATCCCCGGGACTAGCCTCTACGAGCAGTACTTC
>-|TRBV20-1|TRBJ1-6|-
CSAHSSLSYRALYNSPLHF
TGCAGTGCACATTCTAGTCTCTCTTACAGGGCCCTATATAATTCACCCCTCCACTTT
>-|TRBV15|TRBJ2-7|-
CATSRGPGDSYEQYF
TGTGCCACCAGCAGGGGACCAGGCGACTCCTACGAGCAGTACTTC
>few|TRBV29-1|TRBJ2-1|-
CSVVAWEGWEIKGEGNEQFF
TGCAGCGTTGTGGCCTGGGAAGGATGGGAAATTAAGGGGGAGGGCAATGAGCAGTTCTTC
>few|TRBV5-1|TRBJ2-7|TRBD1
CASSLNPTGTEQYF
TGCGCCAGCAGCTTGAATCCGACAGGGACCGAGCAGTACTTC
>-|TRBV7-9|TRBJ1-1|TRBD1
CASSLGQGVTEAFF
TGTGCCAGCAGCTTAGGACAGGGAGTAACTGAAGCTTTCTTT
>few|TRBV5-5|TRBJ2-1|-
CASSLGPVAVNSYNEQFF
TGTGCCAGCAGCTTGGGGCCCGTAGCGGTTAACTCCTACAATGAGCAGTTCTTC
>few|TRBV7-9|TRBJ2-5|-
CASSLLSMAETQYF
TGTGCCAGCAGCTTATTGTCGATGGCGGAGACCCAGTACTTC
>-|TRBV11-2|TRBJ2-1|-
CASSLGRNNEQFF
TGTGCCAGCAGCTTAGGGCGGAACAATGAGCAGTTCTTC
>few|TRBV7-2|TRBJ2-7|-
CASSLVSPYAPYEQYF
TGTGCCAGCAGCTTAGTAAGCCCCTACGCCCCCTACGAGCAGTACTTC
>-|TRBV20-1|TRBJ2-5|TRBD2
CSACLAGVGETQYF
TGCAGTGCCTGTCTAGCGGGAGTAGGAGAGACCCAGTACTTC
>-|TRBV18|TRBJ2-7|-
CASSPSDSYEQYF
TGTGCCAGCTCACCATCGGACTCCTACGAGCAGTACTTC
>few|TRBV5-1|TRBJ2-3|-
CASSIREAAGTDTQYF
TGCGCCAGCAGCATCCGTGAGGCGGCGGGCACAGATACGCAGTATTTT
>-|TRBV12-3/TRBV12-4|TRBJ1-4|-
CASRPHPSEKLFF
TGTGCCAGCAGGCCCCATCCATCGGAAAAACTGTTTTTC
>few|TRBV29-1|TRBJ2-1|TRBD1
CSVDSGQGRFGQFF
TGCAGCGTTGATTCGGGACAGGGGAGGTTTGGGCAGTTCTTC
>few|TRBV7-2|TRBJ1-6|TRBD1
CASSYTGGGNSPLHF
TGTGCCAGCAGCTATACAGGGGGGGGCAATTCACCCCTCCACTTT
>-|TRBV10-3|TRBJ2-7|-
CAISGGIYEQYF
TGTGCCATCAGTGGAGGGATCTACGAGCAGTACTTC
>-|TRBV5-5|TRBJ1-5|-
CASSFRGSGQPQHF
TGTGCCAGCAGCTTCAGGGGATCCGGTCAGCCCCAGCATTTT
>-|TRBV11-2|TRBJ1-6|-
CASSFGSSYNSPLHF
TGTGCCAGCAGCTTTGGCTCCTCCTATAATTCACCCCTCCACTTT
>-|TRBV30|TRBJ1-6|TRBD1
CAWGTGFYNSPLHF
TGTGCCTGGGGGACAGGGTTCTATAATTCACCCCTCCACTTT
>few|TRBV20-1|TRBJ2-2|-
CSASQDSTTGGELFF
TGCAGTGCTAGTCAGGATTCCACCACCGGAGGGGAGCTGTTTTTT
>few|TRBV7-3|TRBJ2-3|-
CASSLFAGDTQYF
TGTGCCAGCAGCTTATTTGCGGGAGATACGCAGTATTTT
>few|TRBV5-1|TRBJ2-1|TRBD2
CASSASGGSSYNEQFF
TGCGCCAGCAGCGCTAGCGGGGGGTCCTCCTACAATGAGCAGTTCTTC
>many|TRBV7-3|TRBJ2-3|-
CASSLTAEYTDTQYF
TGTGCCAGCAGCTTAACGGCGGAGTACACAGATACGCAGTATTTT
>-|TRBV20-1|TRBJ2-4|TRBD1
CSAGTGGAKNIQYF
TGCAGTGCGGGGACAGGGGGAGCCAAAAACATTCAGTACTTC
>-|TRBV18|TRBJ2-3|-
CASSPRSTPTADTQYF
TGTGCCAGCTCACCAAGGTCGACTCCCACCGCGGATACGCAGTATTTT
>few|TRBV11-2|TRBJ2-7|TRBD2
CASSTRTSGSGYSSYEQYF
TGTGCCAGCAGCACAAGGACTAGCGGGAGTGGGTATAGCTCCTACGAGCAGTACTTC
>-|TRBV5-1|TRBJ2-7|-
CASSRARDTEGEQYF
TGCGCCAGCAGCCGCGCTCGGGACACGGAAGGGGAGCAGTACTTC
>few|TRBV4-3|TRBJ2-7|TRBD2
CASSQDRLAGVTGYYEQYF
TGCGCCAGCAGCCAAGATCGGCTAGCGGGGGTAACCGGGTACTACGAGCAGTACTTC
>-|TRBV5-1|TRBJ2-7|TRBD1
CASSSRTGLSYEQYF
TGCGCCAGCAGCTCCCGGACAGGGCTTTCCTACGAGCAGTACTTC
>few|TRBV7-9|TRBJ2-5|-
CASSYRSYQETQYF
TGTGCCAGCAGTTACAGGTCGTACCAAGAGACCCAGTACTTC
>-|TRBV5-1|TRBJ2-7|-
CASSSFRGRGPSYEQYF
TGCGCCAGCAGCTCGTTTCGAGGCAGGGGTCCATCCTACGAGCAGTACTTC
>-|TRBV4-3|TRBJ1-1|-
CASSQDLTASEAFF
TGCGCCAGCAGCCAAGATTTAACCGCTTCCGAAGCTTTCTTT
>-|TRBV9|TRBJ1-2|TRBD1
CASSHPGQGISYGYTF
TGTGCCAGCAGCCATCCCGGACAGGGGATTAGCTATGGCTACACCTTC
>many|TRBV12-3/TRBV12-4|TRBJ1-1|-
CASSSFGMNTEAFF
TGTGCCAGCAGTTCCTTTGGCATGAACACTGAAGCTTTCTTT
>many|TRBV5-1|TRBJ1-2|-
CASSGLQSRGYTF
TGCGCCAGCAGCGGACTACAGTCGCGTGGCTACACCTTC
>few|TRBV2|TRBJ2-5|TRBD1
CASSIDRGQETQYF
TGTGCCAGCAGTATCGACAGGGGGCAAGAGACCCAGTACTTC
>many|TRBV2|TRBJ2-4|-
CASSEPIENIQYF
TGTGCCAGCAGTGAGCCCATCGAAAACATTCAGTACTTC
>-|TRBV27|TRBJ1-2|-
CASSLKTDSTSIYGYTF
TGTGCCAGCAGTCTAAAAACCGACAGCACCTCTATCTATGGCTACACCTTC
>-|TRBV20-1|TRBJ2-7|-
CSARDPRGALYEQYF
TGCAGTGCTAGAGACCCGCGAGGTGCCCTCTACGAGCAGTACTTC
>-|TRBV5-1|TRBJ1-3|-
CASSLVPGASGNTIYF
TGCGCCAGCAGCTTGGTCCCCGGTGCCTCTGGAAACACCATATATTTT